One and the same sample provided the 13 T cell receptor beta chains below, sequenced in a study of blood T cell repertoires in COVID-19. Sequencing used immunoSEQ multiplex PCR; TCRdb keeps in-frame clones, though not all of them. The table has 380,000 or so clones, 75% to 90% seen once; the top ten hold about 7%. Sequencing was done on a sample of peripheral blood. These receptor sequences come from a woman aged 60 to 75 with COVID-19, enrolled during active disease.

The chain uses TRBV18 and TRBJ1-1; D perhaps matches TRBD1 (6 bases). Trimming removed 1 base from V and 8 bases from J, with 11 bases in between. Germline V lookup: CDR1 KGHSH, CDR2 LQKENI. The CDR3 contains 13 residues. CDR3 protein: CASSPRTGQEAFF. The CDR3 coding sequence is TGTGCCAGCTCACCACGTACAGGGCAGGAAGCTTTCTTT.

In DNA form, the CDR3 reads TGTGCCAGCAGTGAGATGGGGGGGCCCGGCAATGAGCAGTTCTTC. This translates into CASSEMGGPGNEQFF. The chain employs TRBV6-1 and TRBJ2-1; D possibly corresponds to TRBD2 (7 bases). The CDR3 runs 15 residues. The V and J ends lost 3 bases and 6 bases respectively, with 15 bases between them. CDR1 MNHNS and CDR2 SASEGT come from the germline V gene.

CDR3 bases: TGTGCCAGCAGCTTAGCCAAAACAACCGGGACAGGGATTTTGTACGAGCAGTACTTC. Translating gives CASSLAKTTGTGILYEQYF. The chain employs TRBV11-1 and TRBJ2-7, with 9 bases matching TRBD1. The CDR3 consists of 19 residues. The V segment lost 0 bases and the J segment 4 bases; nucleotides outside the gene matches: 16. Germline CDR1 and CDR2: SGHAT and FQDESV (reference sequence).

J is TRBJ1-5 and V is TRBV9; D is possibly TRBD1 (5 bases). The germline V gene has CDR1 SGDLS and CDR2 YYNGEE. The CDR3 is 17 residues long. The V end lost 0 bases, the J end lost 2 bases, and 15 bases lay between the germline ends. The CDR3 nucleotides are TGTGCCAGCAGCGTAGCCCCAGTGGGGCAAGGCAATCAGCCCCAGCATTTT. Its translation is CASSVAPVGQGNQPQHF.

The V and J genes are TRBV10-3 and TRBJ1-1; D remains ambiguous. Trimming took 4 bases from V and 4 from J, leaving 19 bases between them. This CDR3 has 16 residues. CDR1 ENHRY and CDR2 SYGVKD come from the germline V gene. CDR3 DNA sequence: TGTGCCATCAGTGCCGCAGCAGGTAGAAGGCCCACTGAAGCTTTCTTT. It encodes CAISAAAGRRPTEAFF.

This clone has just a few counts. The J gene is TRBJ1-3, the V gene TRBV7-6; D gene ambiguous. The V and J ends lost 1 base and 0 bases respectively, with 10 bases between them. Germline values: CDR1 SGHVS, CDR2 FNYEAQ. CDR3 size: 16 residues. CDR3 residues: CASSLGSPSSGNTIYF. The CDR3 region has the DNA TGTGCCAGCAGCTTAGGGAGCCCCTCCTCTGGAAACACCATATATTTT. Combining the CDR3 with reference TRBV7-6 and TRBJ1-3 gives the whole variable domain GAGVSQSPRYKVTKRGQDVALRCDPISGHVSLYWYRQALGQGPEFLTYFNYEAQQDKSGLPNDRFSAERPEGSISTLTIQRTEQRDSAMYRCASSLGSPSSGNTIYFGEGSWLTVV.

This sequence joins TRBV7-9 and TRBJ1-5; 8 bases align to TRBD1. Germline V gives CDR1 SEHNR, CDR2 FQNEAQ (reference sequence). The V segment lost 2 bases and the J segment 7 bases; nucleotides outside the gene matches: 4. The length of the CDR3 is 14 residues. CDR3 protein: CASSLSGGEQPQHF. CDR3 coding DNA: TGTGCCAGCAGCTTATCAGGGGGCGAACAGCCCCAGCATTTT.

The chain carries TRBV4-3 and TRBJ2-1, with a tentative D call TRBD2 (6 bases). There are 14 residues in the CDR3. Germline V gives CDR1 LGHNA, CDR2 YSLEER. Trimming removed 4 bases at V and 8 bases at J, with 15 bases between. The CDR3 DNA is TGCGCCAGCAGCCCAGACCCCTCGGGGGATGAGCAGTTCTTC. Translated: CASSPDPSGDEQFF.

The J gene is TRBJ2-7, the V gene TRBV5-1; 10 bases match TRBD2. The CDR3 loop spans 15 amino acids. Germline-derived CDR1 and CDR2 are SGHRS and YFSETQ. Trimming removed 2 bases from V and 3 bases from J; junction bases left unmatched: 5. CDR3 protein: CASSFLAGDHYEQYF. The DNA for the CDR3 is TGCGCCAGCAGCTTTCTAGCGGGGGACCACTACGAGCAGTACTTC. Filled out from reference TRBV5-1 and TRBJ2-7, the complete variable domain reads KAGVTQTPRYLIKTRGQQVTLSCSPISGHRSVSWYQQTPGQGLQFLFEYFSETQRNKGNFPGRFSGRQFSNSRSEMNVSTLELGDSALYLCASSFLAGDHYEQYFGPGTRLTVT.

The rearrangement joins TRBV7-9 to TRBJ2-7, with 8 bases that match TRBD1. The germline gives CDR1 SEHNR, CDR2 FQNEAQ (reference sequence). The CDR3 is 15 amino acids. Losses at the gene ends were 1 base for V and 2 bases for J; bases not matched to a gene: 4. The CDR3 sequence is CASSLGRTGTYEQYF. CDR3 nucleotides: TGTGCCAGCAGCTTAGGTCGGACAGGGACCTACGAGCAGTACTTC.

Remarks on this clone: At one of its ends the junction is not consistent with the germline gene, which may arise from a read error. The chain is built from TRBV11-2 and TRBJ1-6; D is undetermined. This CDR3 is 12 amino acids long. In germline, CDR1 is SGHAT, CDR2 FQNNGV. CDR3 sequence reads: CASSSFNSPLHF. Here the CDR3 DNA reads TGTGCCAGCAGCTCCTTTAATTCACCCCTCCACTTT.

The genes are TRBV10-3 and TRBJ2-3; D possibly corresponds to TRBD2 (5 bases). Germline assignment: CDR1 ENHRY and CDR2 SYGVKD. Between the trimmed V and J ends, which lost 5 bases and 0 bases, there was a span of 18 bases. This CDR3 region has 17 residues. CDR3 residues: CAISPEGRITSTDTQYF. For the CDR3, the DNA is TGTGCCATCAGTCCGGAAGGGAGAATTACTAGCACAGATACGCAGTATTTT.

The V and J genes are TRBV20-1 and TRBJ2-1, with 9 bases lining up with TRBD2. This CDR3 is built from 16 residues. CDR1 and CDR2 (germline): DFQATT, SNEGSKA (reference sequence). J lost 4 bases, V lost 3 bases, and 10 bases had no gene match. CDR3 sequence (DNA): TGCAGTGCTAGTAGGCCTAGCGGGGTGGTTTACAATGAGCAGTTCTTC. This codes for CSASRPSGVVYNEQFF.